These 26 T cell receptor beta chains share one sample of origin, sequenced in a study of blood T cell repertoires in COVID-19 (dated by TCRdb to the early 2020s). The receptor library was made with the immunoSEQ multiplex PCR assay. TCRdb limited this immuneACCESS table to in-frame rearrangements with V and J called. A share of clones is missing; checked studies link under half to unresolved V genes, and the rest is unexplained. This sample gives a few hundred thousand clones in total; roughly 89% of them show up just once. Of the sample, around 4.5% falls within the top ten clones. Sequenced sample: PBMCs or T cells enriched from blood (not recorded which). The receptor source for this set is a woman younger than 35 with acute COVID-19.

The chain combines TRBV25-1 with TRBJ1-6; 8 nucleotides align to TRBD1. The CDR3 is 13 residues long. The V gene end was trimmed by 10 bases and the J gene end by 7 bases; junction bases not matched to a gene: 6. Germline CDR1 MGHDK, CDR2 SYGVNS. CDR3 DNA: TGTGCCATCGCCGGACAGGGCAATTCACCCCTCCACTTT. It specifies CAIAGQGNSPLHF.

J is TRBJ2-7 and V is TRBV3-1 (or the pseudogene TRBV3-2), with 9 bases aligning to TRBD1. Trimming removed 4 bases from V and 6 bases from J; junction bases left unmatched: 7. The CDR3 runs to 14 residues. The germline V gene has CDR1 LGHDT and CDR2 YNNKEL (reference sequence). The CDR3 nucleotides are TGTGCCAGCAGCCTCCGGGACAGGGCTCGCGAGCAGTACTTC. Residues: CASSLRDRAREQYF.

The sample holds a few counts of this clone. J is TRBJ1-3 and V is TRBV2, with 8 bases matching TRBD1. The CDR3 covers 14 residues. Germline V gene data show CDR1 as SNHLY and CDR2 as FYNNEI. J lost 4 bases, V lost 4 bases, and 3 bases had no gene match. CDR3 protein: CASSGGQVGNTIYF. The CDR3 nucleotides are TGTGCCAGCAGTGGGGGACAGGTGGGAAACACCATATATTTT.

The chain joins TRBV19 to TRBJ1-2; D is ambiguous. The CDR3 has 15 amino acids. Trimming cost V 2 bases and J 8 bases, with 18 bases left between them. Looked up from germline, CDR1 is LNHDA and CDR2 is SQIVND (reference sequence). In DNA form, the CDR3 reads TGTGCCAGTAGTATATTCGGGGAGGGTTATGGAGGCTACACCTTC. Protein: CASSIFGEGYGGYTF.

The genes are TRBV28 and TRBJ1-2; 7 positions agree with TRBD1. The CDR3 totals 12 residues. Germline V gene lookup returns CDR1 MDHEN and CDR2 SYDVKM. The V gene end was trimmed by 8 bases and the J gene end by 6 bases; junction bases not matched to a gene: 6. The CDR3 protein is CASGQAKHGYTF. CDR3 sequence (DNA): TGTGCCAGCGGACAGGCGAAGCATGGCTACACCTTC.

The genes are TRBV29-1 and TRBJ1-5; D gene uncertain. Germline values: CDR1 SQVTM, CDR2 ANQGSEA. The V gene lost 4 bases and the J gene lost 5 bases, with 9 bases spanning the gap. The CDR3 extends over 12 amino acids. CDR3 sequence reads: CSVAVEDQPQHF. DNA of the CDR3: TGCAGCGTTGCCGTCGAGGATCAGCCCCAGCATTTT. Complete variable domain (other parts from reference TRBV29-1 and TRBJ1-5): SAVISQKPSRDICQRGTSLTIQCQVDSQVTMMFWYRQQPGQSLTLIATANQGSEATYESGFVIDKFPISRPNLTFSTLTVSNMSPEDSSIYLCSVAVEDQPQHFGDGTRLSIL.

The chain joins TRBV5-1 to TRBJ2-5; 10 positions match TRBD2. This CDR3 is 17 amino acids long. CDR1 SGHRS and CDR2 YFSETQ come from the germline V gene. Trimming at V came to 0 bases and at J to 1 base, leaving 6 bases not matched to a gene. CDR3 bases: TGCGCCAGCAGCTTGGCTAGCGGGAGCGGGTTCCAAGAGACCCAGTACTTC. This encodes CASSLASGSGFQETQYF.

The rearrangement joins TRBV7-9 to TRBJ2-3; no reliable D call. V shed 7 bases and J shed 6 bases, with 14 bases lying between them. Per the germline V gene, CDR1 is SEHNR and CDR2 is FQNEAQ (reference sequence). CDR3 size: 13 residues. CDR3 bases: TGTGCCAGCAACGAAGCCCCCCCGGATACGCAGTATTTT. It encodes CASNEAPPDTQYF.

The CDR3 region is CASSLWRGVDNEQFF. The CDR3 coding sequence is TGTGCCAGCAGCCTCTGGCGCGGGGTAGACAATGAGCAGTTCTTC. V is TRBV3-1 (or the pseudogene TRBV3-2) and J is TRBJ2-1, with D perhaps matching TRBD2 (6 bases). The CDR3 consists of 15 residues. The V and J ends lost 4 bases and 5 bases respectively, with 15 bases between them. CDR1 is LGHDT, CDR2 YNNKEL, per germline (reference sequence).

The gene calls are TRBV19 and TRBJ2-5, with 10 bases fitting TRBD2. V trimming: 5 bases; J trimming: 5 bases; junction bases outside the gene matches: 8. Per the germline V gene, CDR1 is LNHDA and CDR2 is SQIVND (reference sequence). The CDR3 has 15 residues. The CDR3, as DNA: TGTGCCAGTAGTCGTTTGAGTAGCGGGAGGGAGACCCAGTACTTC. Its protein is CASSRLSSGRETQYF.

The chain uses TRBV5-1 and TRBJ1-3; D gene ambiguous. Germline CDR1 is SGHRS and CDR2 is YFSETQ. This CDR3 has 14 residues. Trimming pared 4 bases from V and 4 bases from J, leaving 12 bases between. CDR3 loop: CASSMDGKGNTIYF. The CDR3 DNA reads as TGCGCCAGCAGCATGGACGGTAAAGGAAACACCATATATTTT.

The rearrangement uses TRBV2 and TRBJ2-1; 7 bases fit TRBD2. The CDR3 contains 13 residues. Losses at the gene ends were 10 bases for V and 1 base for J; bases not matched to a gene: 4. Germline CDR1 SNHLY, CDR2 FYNNEI. The CDR3 coding sequence is TGTGCCACCTCTAGCGGATCCTACAATGAGCAGTTCTTC. It encodes CATSSGSYNEQFF.

The chain recombines TRBV7-9 with TRBJ2-7; TRBD1 might be the D (6 bases). CDR3 length: 13 amino acids. Germline-derived CDR1 and CDR2 are SEHNR and FQNEAQ (reference sequence). The V gene lost 5 bases and the J gene lost 4 bases, with 12 bases spanning the gap. CDR3 nucleotide sequence: TGTGCCAGCAGCCTCTCACAGGGTTACGAGCAGTACTTC. Translating it yields CASSLSQGYEQYF.

The chain recombines TRBV7-3 with TRBJ2-1, with 7 bases lining up with TRBD2. CDR1 is SGHTA and CDR2 is FQGTGA in the germline V gene. The CDR3 covers 18 residues. V lost 1 base, J lost 0 bases, and 9 bases stayed unmatched. In DNA, the CDR3 is TGTGCCAGCAGCTTAATCGGCGGGAGAGTACTCTCCTACAATGAGCAGTTCTTC. Translated: CASSLIGGRVLSYNEQFF.

The chain employs TRBV5-5 and TRBJ1-2; 8 bases match TRBD1. The germline V gene encodes CDR1 SGHKS and CDR2 YYEKEE (reference sequence). The CDR3 runs to 16 residues. The trim removed 0 bases at V and 5 bases at J, leaving 9 bases unmatched. The CDR3 reads CASSLVTGDAGYGYTF. The DNA of the CDR3 is TGTGCCAGCAGCTTGGTGACAGGGGACGCTGGGTATGGCTACACCTTC.

CDR3 region: CASSLAGTVYNEQFF. The CDR3 coding sequence is TGTGCCAGCAGCTTGGCAGGGACAGTCTACAATGAGCAGTTCTTC. The chain has TRBV5-4 and TRBJ2-1; TRBD1 matches 7 bases. J was trimmed by 3 bases and V by 0 bases; bases with no gene match: 3. CDR1 SGHNT and CDR2 YYREEE come from the germline V gene (reference sequence). The CDR3 spans 15 residues.

The CDR3 sequence is CASSSPRQKNTEAFF. The CDR3 region has the DNA TGTGCCAGCAGTTCCCCGAGACAGAAGAACACTGAAGCTTTCTTT. The chain has TRBV27 and TRBJ1-1; a weak D match, TRBD1 (5 bases). The CDR3 has 15 amino acids. Per germline, CDR1 MNHEY and CDR2 SMNVEV (reference sequence). V was clipped by 4 bases and J by 1 base, with 13 bases between them.

In regard to this clone: In the same sample, other DNA sequences code for this CDR3. The chain is built from TRBV20-1 and TRBJ1-2; D might be TRBD1 (5 bases). The CDR3 extends over 11 amino acids. Trimming removed 5 bases from V and 8 bases from J, with 12 bases in between. Germline V gene sequence: CDR1 DFQATT, CDR2 SNEGSKA (reference sequence). Here the CDR3 reads CSARSGGGYTF. The DNA for the CDR3 is TGCAGTGCTCGGTCCGGGGGAGGCTACACCTTC.

This clone appeared once. V usage is TRBV19 and J usage is TRBJ2-1; TRBD2 agrees at 7 bases. Germline V gene lookup returns CDR1 LNHDA and CDR2 SQIVND (reference sequence). This CDR3 contains 15 residues. After removal of 2 bases from V and 5 bases from J, the junction contained 6 bases not matched to a gene. The CDR3: CASSISSGLNNEQFF. CDR3 bases: TGTGCCAGTAGTATATCTAGCGGACTAAACAATGAGCAGTTCTTC.

The V and J genes are TRBV9 and TRBJ1-4; 7 bases are shared with TRBD1. The germline gives CDR1 SGDLS, CDR2 YYNGEE. J was trimmed by 3 bases and V by 3 bases; bases with no gene match: 2. The CDR3 totals 14 residues. CDR3 amino acids: CASSEGQPNEKLFF. The CDR3 bases are TGTGCCAGCAGCGAGGGACAGCCTAATGAAAAACTGTTTTTT.

J is TRBJ2-2 and V is TRBV3-1 (or the pseudogene TRBV3-2); D may be TRBD2 (6 bases). V lost 1 base, J lost 5 bases, and 11 bases lay in between. Germline CDR1 LGHDT, CDR2 YNNKEL (reference sequence). There are 15 residues in the CDR3. This CDR3 is CASSQAGVGTGELFF. The CDR3 region has the DNA TGTGCCAGCAGCCAAGCGGGGGTAGGGACCGGGGAGCTGTTTTTT.

This chain joins TRBV4-1 and TRBJ2-1, with TRBD2 matching over 11 bases. V shed 4 bases and J 4 bases; nucleotides not matched to a gene: 3. Germline V lookup: CDR1 MGHRA, CDR2 YSYEKL. The CDR3 contains 15 residues. The CDR3 DNA is TGCGCCAGCAGCCTGGGACTAGCGGATTACAATGAGCAGTTCTTC. It is translated as CASSLGLADYNEQFF.

This clone was counted only a few times. The rearrangement uses TRBV7-9 and TRBJ1-1; D possibly corresponds to TRBD1 (6 bases). This CDR3 contains 16 residues. V lost 5 bases, J lost 2 bases, and 18 bases lay in between. Germline assignment: CDR1 SEHNR and CDR2 FQNEAQ (reference sequence). CDR3 sequence: CASSPGKGTPNTEAFF. CDR3 nucleotides: TGTGCCAGCAGCCCGGGAAAGGGGACACCCAACACTGAAGCTTTCTTT.

This clone was seen once. The chain links TRBV7-9 to TRBJ1-2, with TRBD1 matching 9 bases. The CDR3 runs 15 residues. Germline CDR1 reads SEHNR; CDR2 reads FQNEAQ (reference sequence). After removal of 5 bases from V and 4 bases from J, the junction contained 8 bases not matched to a gene. The DNA of the CDR3 is TGTGCCAGCAGCGGAACCGGGACAGGGCGCTATGGCTACACCTTC. Amino acids: CASSGTGTGRYGYTF. The full variable domain, completed using reference TRBV7-9 and TRBJ1-2, is DTGVSQNPRHKITKRGQNVTFRCDPISEHNRLYWYRQTLGQGPEFLTYFQNEAQLEKSRLLSDRFSAERPKGSFSTLEIQRTEQGDSAMYLCASSGTGTGRYGYTFGSGTRLTVV.

The chain joins TRBV6-5 to TRBJ1-2; 9 bases match TRBD1. Germline loops: CDR1 MNHEY, CDR2 SVGAGI. The CDR3 extends over 14 amino acids. V lost 8 bases, J lost 3 bases, and 7 bases stayed unmatched. The CDR3 loop reads CASSGQGSYYGYTF. In DNA, the CDR3 is TGTGCCAGCTCCGGACAGGGGAGTTACTATGGCTACACCTTC.

This chain joins TRBV28 and TRBJ1-5; 8 bases are shared with TRBD1. CDR3 size: 15 residues. Trimming removed 3 bases from V and 3 bases from J; junction bases left unmatched: 4. CDR1 and CDR2 (germline): MDHEN, SYDVKM. DNA of the CDR3: TGTGCCAGCAGTTTCCAGGACAGGGCCAATCAGCCCCAGCATTTT. This encodes CASSFQDRANQPQHF. The full variable domain, rest sourced from reference TRBV28 and TRBJ1-5, is DVKVTQSSRYLVKRTGEKVFLECVQDMDHENMFWYRQDPGLGLRLIYFSYDVKMKEKGDIPEGYSVSREKKERFSLILESASTNQTSMYLCASSFQDRANQPQHFGDGTRLSIL.